Listed below are T cell receptor beta chains from one sample, sequenced in a study of T cells in Graves' hyperthyroidism and ophthalmopathy. TCRdb itself ran the multiplex PCR reads through MiXCR, one entry per CDR3 protein. The sample lists 500,000 to 800,000 distinct CDR3 sequences, roughly 15% seen once, with around an eighth in the top ten. The specimen was blood. All receptors come from a woman aged 45-60 years with Graves' ophthalmopathy. Each CDR3 is given with its conserved first and last residue. A D gene is named only where the DNA matches it firmly. Rows give clone size only sometimes, using once, few, many, or a class for an expanded clone.

J gene: TRBJ2-7; D gene: NA; CDR3 length: 12; V gene: TRBV29-1; clone size: NA; CDR3 protein: CSVSQGPGEQYF; CDR3 DNA: TGCAGCGTCTCCCAGGGCCCAGGCGAGCAGTACTTC
J gene: TRBJ2-2; D gene: NA; CDR3 length: 16; V gene: TRBV4-3; clone size: NA; CDR3 protein: CASSQDRSGFTGELFF; CDR3 DNA: TGCGCCAGCAGCCAAGATCGGTCGGGTTTTACCGGGGAGCTGTTTTTT
J gene: TRBJ2-1; D gene: NA; CDR3 length: 13; V gene: TRBV19; clone size: NA; CDR3 protein: CASKRFAVDEQFF; CDR3 DNA: TGTGCCAGTAAGCGTTTTGCGGTCGATGAGCAGTTCTTC
J gene: TRBJ1-1; D gene: NA; CDR3 length: 15; V gene: TRBV25-1; clone size: NA; CDR3 protein: CASSGGWVVNTEAFF; CDR3 DNA: TGTGCCAGCAGTGGCGGGTGGGTTGTGAACACTGAAGCTTTCTTT
J gene: TRBJ2-1; D gene: NA; CDR3 length: 12; V gene: TRBV7-3; clone size: NA; CDR3 protein: CASSEDPRRQFF; CDR3 DNA: TGTGCCAGCAGCGAGGACCCCCGGAGGCAGTTCTTC
J gene: TRBJ2-1; D gene: TRBD1; CDR3 length: 18; V gene: TRBV28; clone size: many; CDR3 protein: CAGSRNRGLGETYNEQFF; CDR3 DNA: TGTGCCGGTTCCCGGAACAGGGGGCTGGGGGAGACTTACAATGAGCAGTTCTTC
J gene: TRBJ1-4; D gene: NA; CDR3 length: 16; V gene: TRBV28; clone size: many; CDR3 protein: CASSLWGGQGTEKLFF; CDR3 DNA: TGTGCCAGCAGTTTATGGGGGGGGCAGGGGACTGAAAAACTGTTTTTT
J gene: TRBJ2-5; D gene: TRBD1; CDR3 length: 14; V gene: TRBV24-1; clone size: few; CDR3 protein: CATSDSGGVETQYF; CDR3 DNA: TGTGCCACCAGTGATTCAGGGGGAGTGGAGACCCAGTACTTC
J gene: TRBJ2-7; D gene: TRBD2; CDR3 length: 21; V gene: TRBV6-2/TRBV6-3; clone size: NA; CDR3 protein: CASTQRVGVVRVAGSHYEQYF; CDR3 DNA: TGTGCCAGCACGCAGCGAGTGGGGGTGGTTCGAGTAGCGGGAAGTCATTACGAGCAGTACTTC
J gene: TRBJ1-2; D gene: NA; CDR3 length: 13; V gene: TRBV28; clone size: many; CDR3 protein: CASRPLNRYGYTF; CDR3 DNA: TGTGCCAGCAGACCCTTAAACCGCTATGGCTACACCTTC
J gene: TRBJ2-1; D gene: TRBD2; CDR3 length: 17; V gene: TRBV28; clone size: many; CDR3 protein: CASSLVGLAGGTNEQFF; CDR3 DNA: TGTGCCAGCAGTTTAGTGGGACTAGCGGGAGGGACCAATGAGCAGTTCTTC
J gene: TRBJ1-5; D gene: NA; CDR3 length: 12; V gene: TRBV19; clone size: NA; CDR3 protein: CASSGGYEPQHF; CDR3 DNA: TGTGCCAGTAGCGGGGGGTATGAGCCCCAGCATTTT
J gene: TRBJ1-6; D gene: TRBD1; CDR3 length: 17; V gene: TRBV28; clone size: many; CDR3 protein: CASSLLVGAGGDSPLHF; CDR3 DNA: TGTGCCAGCAGCCTTCTGGTTGGGGCAGGGGGTGATTCACCCCTCCACTTT
J gene: TRBJ1-6; D gene: TRBD1; CDR3 length: 15; V gene: TRBV2; clone size: many; CDR3 protein: CASRDRIFTNSPLHF; CDR3 DNA: TGTGCCAGCAGGGACAGGATATTTACTAATTCACCCCTCCACTTT
J gene: TRBJ1-2; D gene: NA; CDR3 length: 13; V gene: TRBV7-8; clone size: NA; CDR3 protein: CATTDLLSYGYTF; CDR3 DNA: TGTGCCACCACTGACCTCCTTAGCTATGGCTACACCTTC
J gene: TRBJ2-1; D gene: TRBD2; CDR3 length: 14; V gene: TRBV12-3/TRBV12-4; clone size: many; CDR3 protein: CASSLWEGLYEQFF; CDR3 DNA: TGTGCCAGCAGTTTGTGGGAGGGCCTCTATGAGCAGTTCTTC
J gene: TRBJ2-7; D gene: NA; CDR3 length: 13; V gene: TRBV29-1; clone size: few; CDR3 protein: CSVGGTASYEQYF; CDR3 DNA: TGCAGCGTTGGCGGGACAGCAAGCTACGAGCAGTACTTC
J gene: TRBJ2-1; D gene: TRBD2; CDR3 length: 14; V gene: TRBV15; clone size: NA; CDR3 protein: CATRAGGGYNEQFF; CDR3 DNA: TGTGCCACCAGGGCGGGAGGAGGGTACAATGAGCAGTTCTTC
J gene: TRBJ1-5; D gene: NA; CDR3 length: 15; V gene: TRBV27; clone size: NA; CDR3 protein: CASSSTVGEDQPQHF; CDR3 DNA: TGTGCCAGCAGTTCCACTGTCGGGGAAGATCAGCCCCAGCATTTT
J gene: TRBJ1-5; D gene: TRBD1; CDR3 length: 14; V gene: TRBV30; clone size: many; CDR3 protein: CAWNPGQGNQPQHF; CDR3 DNA: TGTGCCTGGAACCCGGGACAGGGAAATCAGCCCCAGCATTTT
J gene: TRBJ2-1; D gene: TRBD2; CDR3 length: 17; V gene: TRBV4-3; clone size: NA; CDR3 protein: CASSQALTSGRPNEQFF; CDR3 DNA: TGCGCCAGCAGCCAAGCCCTTACTAGCGGGAGACCCAATGAGCAGTTCTTC
J gene: TRBJ1-1; D gene: NA; CDR3 length: 14; V gene: TRBV28; clone size: many; CDR3 protein: CASRPGALGTEAFF; CDR3 DNA: TGTGCCAGCAGACCCGGGGCGCTGGGGACTGAAGCTTTCTTT
J gene: TRBJ1-3; D gene: NA; CDR3 length: 13; V gene: TRBV3-1; clone size: NA; CDR3 protein: CASSHEGGNTIYF; CDR3 DNA: TGTGCCAGCAGCCACGAAGGGGGAAACACCATATATTTT
J gene: TRBJ2-4; D gene: NA; CDR3 length: 17; V gene: TRBV7-2; clone size: few; CDR3 protein: CASSLEMSPLAKNIQYF; CDR3 DNA: TGTGCCAGCAGCTTAGAGATGTCCCCCCTAGCCAAAAACATTCAGTACTTC
J gene: TRBJ2-3; D gene: TRBD2; CDR3 length: 17; V gene: TRBV5-1; clone size: many; CDR3 protein: CASSPGTSGRAVDTQYF; CDR3 DNA: TGCGCCAGCAGCCCGGGGACTAGCGGGAGGGCCGTCGATACGCAGTATTTT
J gene: TRBJ2-2; D gene: NA; CDR3 length: 14; V gene: TRBV28; clone size: many; CDR3 protein: CASWTGRDTGELFF; CDR3 DNA: TGTGCCAGCTGGACAGGGAGGGACACCGGGGAGCTGTTTTTT
J gene: TRBJ2-1; D gene: TRBD2; CDR3 length: 15; V gene: TRBV20-1; clone size: few; CDR3 protein: CSARDIREGPNEQFF; CDR3 DNA: TGCAGTGCTAGAGATATCCGGGAGGGCCCCAATGAGCAGTTCTTC
J gene: TRBJ1-6; D gene: NA; CDR3 length: 17; V gene: TRBV4-3; clone size: NA; CDR3 protein: CASSQGHRGTYNSPLHF; CDR3 DNA: TGCGCCAGCAGCCAAGGGCACCGGGGGACTTATAATTCACCCCTCCACTTT
J gene: TRBJ1-6; D gene: TRBD1; CDR3 length: 16; V gene: TRBV14; clone size: few; CDR3 protein: CASSRGTGVLAAPLHF; CDR3 DNA: TGTGCCAGCAGCCGAGGGACAGGGGTGCTTGCGGCACCCCTCCACTTT
J gene: TRBJ2-5; D gene: NA; CDR3 length: 13; V gene: TRBV20-1; clone size: many; CDR3 protein: CSARQRGKETQYF; CDR3 DNA: TGCAGTGCTAGGCAGCGAGGGAAAGAGACCCAGTACTTC
J gene: TRBJ1-2; D gene: NA; CDR3 length: 18; V gene: TRBV28; clone size: many; CDR3 protein: CASSFLFMRGEVDYGYTF; CDR3 DNA: TGTGCCAGCAGTTTCTTATTTATGAGGGGAGAGGTTGACTATGGCTACACCTTC
J gene: TRBJ2-1; D gene: NA; CDR3 length: 14; V gene: TRBV6-1; clone size: few; CDR3 protein: CASSFTGRGNEQFF; CDR3 DNA: TGTGCCAGCAGTTTCACCGGGAGAGGGAATGAGCAGTTCTTC
J gene: TRBJ2-1; D gene: TRBD2; CDR3 length: 21; V gene: TRBV6-5; clone size: few; CDR3 protein: CASSYRAPGLAVVPLYNEQFF; CDR3 DNA: TGTGCCAGCAGTTACCGAGCCCCGGGACTAGCGGTAGTACCCCTCTACAATGAGCAGTTCTTC
J gene: TRBJ2-7; D gene: NA; CDR3 length: 12; V gene: TRBV29-1; clone size: many; CDR3 protein: CSGGTQWDEQYF; CDR3 DNA: TGCAGCGGCGGAACCCAGTGGGACGAGCAGTACTTC
J gene: TRBJ2-1; D gene: TRBD2; CDR3 length: 20; V gene: TRBV27; clone size: few; CDR3 protein: CASRMGLAGVNRFSYNEQFF; CDR3 DNA: TGTGCCAGCAGAATGGGACTAGCGGGAGTGAATCGGTTCTCCTACAATGAGCAGTTCTTC
J gene: TRBJ1-1; D gene: NA; CDR3 length: 14; V gene: TRBV20-1; clone size: many; CDR3 protein: CSASPGGPDTEAFF; CDR3 DNA: TGCAGTGCTAGCCCCGGGGGGCCGGACACTGAAGCTTTCTTT
J gene: TRBJ2-2; D gene: NA; CDR3 length: 16; V gene: TRBV27; clone size: NA; CDR3 protein: CASSFLDRAGVGELFF; CDR3 DNA: TGTGCCAGCAGTTTTCTGGACAGGGCGGGAGTTGGGGAGCTGTTTTTT
J gene: TRBJ2-3; D gene: TRBD2; CDR3 length: 15; V gene: TRBV3-1; clone size: NA; CDR3 protein: CASRNVAGFTDTQYF; CDR3 DNA: TGTGCCAGCAGGAATGTAGCGGGATTCACAGATACGCAGTATTTT
J gene: TRBJ2-1; D gene: NA; CDR3 length: 16; V gene: TRBV7-8; clone size: NA; CDR3 protein: CASSLIWRDSYNEQFF; CDR3 DNA: TGTGCCAGCAGCTTAATTTGGCGAGACTCCTACAATGAGCAGTTCTTC
J gene: TRBJ1-3; D gene: NA; CDR3 length: 13; V gene: TRBV12-3/TRBV12-4; clone size: NA; CDR3 protein: CASSNRPGNTIYF; CDR3 DNA: TGTGCCAGCAGTAACAGACCCGGAAACACCATATATTTT
J gene: TRBJ2-1; D gene: NA; CDR3 length: 15; V gene: TRBV7-3; clone size: many; CDR3 protein: CASALVGMSYNEQFF; CDR3 DNA: TGTGCCAGCGCCCTGGTCGGCATGTCCTACAATGAGCAGTTCTTC
J gene: TRBJ2-7; D gene: NA; CDR3 length: 13; V gene: TRBV20-1; clone size: many; CDR3 protein: CSASGTATYEQYF; CDR3 DNA: TGCAGTGCTTCCGGGACTGCCACCTACGAGCAGTACTTC
J gene: TRBJ2-1; D gene: TRBD2; CDR3 length: 16; V gene: TRBV19; clone size: NA; CDR3 protein: CASSIGTSGSYNEQFF; CDR3 DNA: TGTGCCAGTAGTATAGGGACTAGCGGCTCCTACAATGAGCAGTTCTTC
J gene: TRBJ1-2; D gene: TRBD1; CDR3 length: 15; V gene: TRBV28; clone size: many; CDR3 protein: CASSWPPGQYYGYTF; CDR3 DNA: TGTGCCAGCAGTTGGCCCCCGGGACAGTACTATGGCTACACCTTC
J gene: TRBJ2-1; D gene: NA; CDR3 length: 17; V gene: TRBV5-5; clone size: many; CDR3 protein: CASSFLLVPTSYNEQFF; CDR3 DNA: TGTGCCAGCAGCTTTCTGTTGGTCCCAACCTCCTACAATGAGCAGTTCTTC
J gene: TRBJ2-7; D gene: TRBD2; CDR3 length: 16; V gene: TRBV2; clone size: many; CDR3 protein: CASSELRGLAKYEQYF; CDR3 DNA: TGTGCCAGCAGTGAATTGCGGGGACTAGCGAAATACGAGCAGTACTTC
J gene: TRBJ2-7; D gene: TRBD2; CDR3 length: 16; V gene: TRBV20-1; clone size: NA; CDR3 protein: CSAREGASGLTYEQYF; CDR3 DNA: TGCAGTGCTAGAGAGGGGGCTAGCGGGCTTACCTACGAGCAGTACTTC
J gene: TRBJ2-7; D gene: NA; CDR3 length: 13; V gene: TRBV15; clone size: many; CDR3 protein: CATSKGTVYEQYF; CDR3 DNA: TGTGCCACCAGCAAAGGAACGGTGTACGAGCAGTACTTC
J gene: TRBJ2-1; D gene: NA; CDR3 length: 13; V gene: TRBV29-1; clone size: NA; CDR3 protein: CSVMRDLYNEQFF; CDR3 DNA: TGCAGCGTTATGAGGGACCTTTACAATGAGCAGTTCTTC
J gene: TRBJ2-5; D gene: TRBD2; CDR3 length: 15; V gene: TRBV15; clone size: many; CDR3 protein: CATSRGLAGEETQYF; CDR3 DNA: TGTGCCACCAGCAGGGGACTAGCGGGAGAAGAGACCCAGTACTTC
J gene: TRBJ2-7; D gene: NA; CDR3 length: 16; V gene: TRBV5-1; clone size: many; CDR3 protein: CASSPLQTVNSYEQYF; CDR3 DNA: TGCGCCAGCAGCCCCCTCCAGACAGTGAACTCCTACGAGCAGTACTTC
J gene: TRBJ1-5; D gene: NA; CDR3 length: 15; V gene: TRBV7-2; clone size: few; CDR3 protein: CASSLKGGSNQPQHF; CDR3 DNA: TGTGCCAGCAGCTTAAAGGGTGGTAGCAATCAGCCCCAGCATTTT
J gene: TRBJ2-5; D gene: TRBD1; CDR3 length: 14; V gene: TRBV11-2; clone size: many; CDR3 protein: CASSGTVQQETQYF; CDR3 DNA: TGTGCCAGCAGCGGGACAGTCCAACAAGAGACCCAGTACTTC
J gene: TRBJ2-1; D gene: TRBD2; CDR3 length: 21; V gene: TRBV7-2; clone size: NA; CDR3 protein: CASSPNTGGLAGVGTSNEQFF; CDR3 DNA: TGTGCCAGTAGTCCTAATACGGGGGGACTAGCGGGAGTAGGTACGAGCAATGAGCAGTTCTTC